This TCR beta chain was retrieved from a study of CXCR3-negative and CXCR3-positive naive CD8 T cells. Turning to the study itself: Every library held about 1.5 +/- 0.3 million TRB reads, and the total came to approximately 140 million. Notes on the study in general: Whereas both naive subsets had comparably high diversity, memory CD8+ cells had much lower diversity. Higher TRB CDR3 hydrophobicity marked CXCR3-positive naive cells relative to CXCR3-negative naive cells.

For this clonotype: Its antigen is as yet unknown.

UMI-labeled 5' RACE yielded the TRB cDNA libraries. From the 5' RACE reads, TCRdb lists one entry per CDR3 protein and no DNA. This repertoire includes 75,000 to 100,000 distinct CDR3 sequences. All CD8+ T cell subsets were sorted in triplicate at 300,000 cells each. CD45RO-CCR7+CD27+CD95- marked naive CD8+ T cells. This CDR3 has 12 amino acids. CDR1 MNHEY and CDR2 SMNVEV come from the germline V gene (reference sequence). The specimen was naive CXCR3+ CD8+ T cells from blood. Subset meaning: CD45RO-CCR7+CD27+CD95- naive CD8+ T cells expressing CXCR3 (TNR3+). The sequence came from a human donor in good health. Some clones in this sample may be carry-over from other donors' samples. The rearrangement links TRBV27 to TRBJ2-7; TCRdb calls TRBD1, which cannot be checked without DNA. CDR3 protein: CASRGHPYEQYF.